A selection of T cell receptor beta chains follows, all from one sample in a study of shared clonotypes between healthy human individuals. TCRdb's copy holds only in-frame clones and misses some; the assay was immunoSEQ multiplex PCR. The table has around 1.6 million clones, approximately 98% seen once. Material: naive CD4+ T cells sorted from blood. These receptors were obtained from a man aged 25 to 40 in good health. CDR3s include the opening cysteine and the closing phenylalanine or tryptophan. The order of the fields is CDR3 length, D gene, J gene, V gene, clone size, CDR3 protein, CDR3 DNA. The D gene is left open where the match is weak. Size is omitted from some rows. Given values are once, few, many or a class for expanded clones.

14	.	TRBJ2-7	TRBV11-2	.	CASSLAGRFYEQYF	TGTGCCAGCAGCTTAGCGGGGAGGTTCTACGAGCAGTACTTC
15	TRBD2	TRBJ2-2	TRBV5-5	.	CASSPGGPNTGELFF	TGTGCCAGCAGCCCGGGAGGGCCGAACACCGGGGAGCTGTTTTTT
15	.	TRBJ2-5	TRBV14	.	CASSHKGAVAETQYF	TGTGCCAGCAGCCATAAAGGGGCCGTTGCAGAGACCCAGTACTTC
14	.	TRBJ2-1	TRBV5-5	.	CASSLDQEYNEQFF	TGTGCCAGCAGCTTGGACCAGGAATACAATGAGCAGTTCTTC
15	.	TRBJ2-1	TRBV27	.	CASRLRVTTNNEQFF	TGTGCCAGCAGACTGAGGGTTACGACAAACAATGAGCAGTTCTTC
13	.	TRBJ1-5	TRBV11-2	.	CASSLATGQPQHF	TGTGCCAGCAGCTTAGCAACAGGTCAGCCCCAGCATTTT
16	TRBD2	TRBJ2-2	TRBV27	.	CASSFLLAGGTGELFF	TGTGCCAGCAGTTTTTTGCTAGCGGGAGGAACCGGGGAGCTGTTTTTT
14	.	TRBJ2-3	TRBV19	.	CASSLGPSTDTQYF	TGTGCCAGTAGTTTAGGTCCCAGCACAGATACGCAGTATTTT
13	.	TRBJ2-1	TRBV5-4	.	CASSKASESEQFF	TGTGCCAGCAGCAAGGCTAGCGAAAGTGAGCAGTTCTTC
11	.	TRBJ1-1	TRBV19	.	CASSSGGLAFF	TGTGCCAGTAGTTCCGGGGGTTTGGCTTTCTTT
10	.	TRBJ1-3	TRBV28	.	CASSRNTIYF	TGTGCCAGCAGTAGAAACACCATATATTTT
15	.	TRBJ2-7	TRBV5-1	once	CASTSMGVGSYEQYF	TGCGCCAGCACCTCGATGGGCGTCGGGTCCTACGAGCAGTACTTC
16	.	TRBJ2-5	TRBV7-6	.	CASSVIGAGYGRTQYF	TGTGCCAGCAGCGTTATCGGGGCGGGGTACGGTAGGACCCAGTACTTC
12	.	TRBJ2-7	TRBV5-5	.	CASSPPAYEQYF	TGTGCCAGCAGCCCCCCGGCCTACGAGCAGTACTTC
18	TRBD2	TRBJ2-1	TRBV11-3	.	CASSLSLSSSGRYNEQFF	TGTGCCAGCAGCTTGAGCTTGAGCAGCAGCGGGAGATACAATGAGCAGTTCTTC
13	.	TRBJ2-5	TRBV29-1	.	CSVEGAGSGTQYF	TGCAGCGTTGAAGGGGCGGGTTCGGGGACCCAGTACTTC
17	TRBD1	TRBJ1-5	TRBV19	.	CASSEGQGWSSNQPQHF	TGTGCCAGTAGTGAGGGACAGGGTTGGAGTAGCAATCAGCCCCAGCATTTT
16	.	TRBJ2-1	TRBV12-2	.	CASRLGDRTSANEQFF	TGTGCAAGTCGCTTAGGCGACAGGACCTCCGCAAATGAGCAGTTCTTC
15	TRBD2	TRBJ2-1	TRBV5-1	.	CASSFRLAAYNEQFF	TGCGCCAGCAGCTTCCGACTAGCAGCTTACAATGAGCAGTTCTTC
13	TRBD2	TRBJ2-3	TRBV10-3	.	CAIRGREAITQYF	TGTGCCATCCGTGGGCGGGAGGCTATTACGCAGTATTTT
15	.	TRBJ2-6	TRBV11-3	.	CASSRTASGANVLTF	TGTGCCAGCAGCCGGACCGCCTCTGGGGCCAACGTCCTGACTTTC
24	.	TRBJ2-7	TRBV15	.	CATSRDLRGPSRSGLGTRSYEQYF	TGTGCCACCAGCAGAGATCTACGGGGGCCCTCTAGAAGTGGGTTGGGGACGAGAAGTTACGAGCAGTACTTC
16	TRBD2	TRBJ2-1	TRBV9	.	CASSLRSGGSYNEQFF	TGTGCCAGCAGCTTAAGAAGCGGGGGCTCCTACAATGAGCAGTTCTTC
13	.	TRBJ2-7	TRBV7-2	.	CASSLGPVYEQYF	TGTGCCAGCAGCTTAGGCCCTGTGTACGAGCAGTACTTC
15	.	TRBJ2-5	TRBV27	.	CASSLLWRGQETQYF	TGTGCCAGCAGTTTATTGTGGAGGGGCCAAGAGACCCAGTACTTC
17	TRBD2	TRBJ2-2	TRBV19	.	CASSTLGLANNTGELFF	TGTGCCAGTAGTACATTGGGACTAGCGAATAACACCGGGGAGCTGTTTTTT
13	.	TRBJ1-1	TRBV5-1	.	CASSLAGRSEAFF	TGCGCCAGCAGCTTGGCTGGGCGGAGTGAAGCTTTCTTT
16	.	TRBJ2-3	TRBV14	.	CASSARDIAITDTQYF	TGTGCCAGCAGCGCCCGGGACATAGCCATCACAGATACGCAGTATTTT